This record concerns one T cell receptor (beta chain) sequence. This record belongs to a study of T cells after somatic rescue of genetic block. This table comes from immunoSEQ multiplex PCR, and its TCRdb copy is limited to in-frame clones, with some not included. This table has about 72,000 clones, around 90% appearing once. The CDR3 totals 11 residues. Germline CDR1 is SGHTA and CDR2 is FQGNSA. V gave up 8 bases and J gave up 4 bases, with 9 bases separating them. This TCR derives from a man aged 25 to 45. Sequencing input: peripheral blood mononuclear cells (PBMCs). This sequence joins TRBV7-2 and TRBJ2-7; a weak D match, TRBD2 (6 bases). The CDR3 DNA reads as TGTGCCAGCGGGGGGTATTACGAGCAGTACTTC. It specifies CASGGYYEQYF.